This T cell receptor beta chain was observed in a study of regulatory T cells in long-lasting Graves disease. CDR1 and CDR2 (germline): GTSNPN, SVGIG (reference sequence). This CDR3 is built from 12 residues. V shed 4 bases and J shed 1 base, with 8 bases lying between them. At least ten counts were recorded for this clonotype. Researchers made TCR beta libraries by using iRepertoire HTBI primers and running Arm-PCR on CDR3 regions. TCRdb itself ran the multiplex PCR reads through MiXCR, one entry per CDR3 protein. The table records under 450,000 distinct CDR3 sequences, around 15% of them present only once. Regarding time point: newly diagnosed GD, antithyroid drugs for less than 3 months. RNA extracted from PBMCs served as the sequencing template. These data were also reused for a study on T cells in Graves' hyperthyroidism and ophthalmopathy.

This chain joins TRBV30 and TRBJ2-7; no clear D gene. The source of this sequence is a woman aged 18-29 years with Graves disease. The specimen comprised peripheral blood mononuclear cells (PBMCs), sampled at new diagnosis, from a patient treated with antithyroid drugs. The chain's CDR3 is CAWTAESYEQYF. CDR3 bases: TGTGCCTGGACGGCGGAATCCTACGAGCAGTACTTC. Full variable domain (outside the CDR3, taken from reference TRBV30 and TRBJ2-7): SQTIHQWPATLVQPVGSPLSLECTVEGTSNPNLYWYRQAAGRGLQLLFYSVGIGQISSEVPQNLSASRPQDRQFILSSKKLLLSDSGFYLCAWTAESYEQYFGPGTRLTVT.